One sample yielded the 15 T cell receptor beta chains listed below, sequenced in a study of T-cell reconstitution after alpha-beta-depleted transplantation in children (TCRdb year 2016). Library creation used PCR. The data were produced on an Illumina HiSeq 2500. Molecular barcoding was employed in the preparation of TCR libraries, with unique molecular identifiers being used to normalize TCRbeta repertoire quantification. TCRdb redid the processing of the public reads, applying fastp at Q25 and MiXCR, and retained in-frame beta chains. Rows merge per CDR3 protein into single entries with the most common DNA and genes. The sample table records some 290,000 distinct CDR3 sequences; 9.5% to 10% of these occur just once. In total, the top ten clones hold 10% of the sample. Here the sequenced sample was PBMCs from the stem cell graft donor, taken from the stem cell graft. The origin of the receptors is a human donor who donated a stem cell graft to a child with SCID.

The J gene is TRBJ1-5, the V gene TRBV19; D might be TRBD1 (5 bases). Germline CDR1 reads LNHDA; CDR2 reads SQIVND (reference sequence). The CDR3 sequence is 15 residues long. V was pared by 5 bases and J by 1 base, with 12 bases between. The CDR3 DNA sequence: TGTGCCAGTAGTCCAATGGGGGGGAGCAATCAGCCCCAGCATTTT. Translating it yields CASSPMGGSNQPQHF.

Only a few counts were recorded for this clonotype. J is TRBJ2-7 and V is TRBV3-1; TRBD1 aligns across 8 bases. CDR3 length: 16 residues. Germline V CDR1 and CDR2: LGHDT, YNNKEL (reference sequence). The V segment lost 3 bases and the J segment 1 base; nucleotides outside the gene matches: 8. The CDR3 DNA sequence: TGTGCCAGCAGCCAGACGGACAGGGACCCTTCCTACGAGCAGTACTTC. It codes for CASSQTDRDPSYEQYF.

The chain employs TRBV12-3 or TRBV12-4 and TRBJ2-2, with D unresolved. V lost 5 bases to trimming and J lost 4 bases, with 14 bases between them. CDR3 length equals 15 residues. The CDR3 loop is CASSAAAKSTGELFF. CDR3 bases: TGTGCCAGCAGTGCAGCAGCCAAGAGCACCGGGGAGCTGTTTTTT.

This clonotype has more than one count but fewer than ten. The rearrangement uses TRBV6-5 and TRBJ1-1; D is unclear. The CDR3 is 14 residues long. Germline V gene sequence: CDR1 MNHEY, CDR2 SVGAGI. Trimming took off 6 bases at V and 5 bases at J, with 16 bases between the two ends. In DNA, the CDR3 is TGTGCCAGCAGGATAGACGGGCTTTCGACTGAAGCTTTCTTT. It yields the protein CASRIDGLSTEAFF.

The V and J genes are TRBV5-4 and TRBJ2-7, with D tentatively TRBD2 (6 bases). Trimming removed 7 bases from V and 5 bases from J, with 16 bases in between. Germline V CDR1 and CDR2: SGHNT, YYREEE (reference sequence). The CDR3 is 13 residues long. In nucleotides, the CDR3 is TGTGCCAGCCGCGGGGCTGGGTTCAACGAGCAGTACTTC. This encodes CASRGAGFNEQYF.

In this sample, this clonotype turned up many times. V is TRBV10-2 and J is TRBJ2-7, with D uncertain. Trimming cost V 4 bases and J 3 bases, with 10 bases left between them. CDR1 is WSHSY, CDR2 SAAADI, per germline. CDR3 length: 13 amino acids. CDR3 sequence reads: CASSANTVYEQYF. CDR3 bases: TGCGCCAGCAGTGCGAACACAGTCTACGAGCAGTACTTC.

This clonotype was detected only a few times. A junction end diverges from the germline sequence, so it may reflect a read error. The chain joins TRBV7-7 to TRBJ2-7; 12 nucleotides line up with TRBD1. Germline V gives CDR1 SSHAT, CDR2 FNYEAQ (reference sequence). The CDR3 runs 15 residues. CDR3 in DNA: TGTGCTAGCAGGTGCCGGGACAGGGGGCAGAACGAGCAGTACTTC. It codes for CASRCRDRGQNEQYF.

The chain combines TRBV5-1 with TRBJ1-4; TRBD1 matches 7 bases. CDR3 size: 14 residues. The V segment lost 6 bases and the J segment 6 bases; nucleotides outside the gene matches: 8. Germline CDR1 SGHRS, CDR2 YFSETQ. The CDR3 DNA is TGCGCCAGCAAACCTCAGGGGGGATATGAAAAACTGTTTTTT. Translation: CASKPQGGYEKLFF.

This clonotype was observed at least ten times. The J gene is TRBJ2-2, the V gene TRBV4-1; TRBD1 agrees at 8 bases. Looked up from germline, CDR1 is MGHRA and CDR2 is YSYEKL. The ends lost 0 bases at V and 7 bases at J; junction bases unmatched: 10. The CDR3 is 17 residues long. Here the CDR3 DNA reads TGCGCCAGCAGCCAAGATGCGCAGGGGGCCCAAGACGGGGAGCTGTTTTTT. Amino acids: CASSQDAQGAQDGELFF.

In its sample, this clonotype was seen a few times. This sequence joins TRBV4-2 and TRBJ2-7; the D gene is possibly TRBD2 (6 bases). There are 15 residues in the CDR3. Germline loops: CDR1 LGHNA, CDR2 YNFKEQ. The V and J ends lost 1 base and 2 bases respectively, with 12 bases between them. The CDR3 loop is CASSQGRGGPYEQYF. In nucleotides, the CDR3 is TGTGCCAGCAGCCAAGGACGGGGAGGCCCCTACGAGCAGTACTTC.

This chain joins TRBV29-1 and TRBJ2-5; 11 bases are shared with TRBD2. This CDR3 contains 14 residues. The germline CDR1 and CDR2 sequences are SQVTM and ANQGSEA. Trimming at V came to 1 base and at J to 5 bases, leaving 3 bases not matched to a gene. The CDR3 sequence: CSVEVSGGAETQYF. The CDR3 DNA reads TGCAGCGTTGAAGTTAGCGGGGGGGCTGAGACCCAGTACTTC.

This clonotype was detected a few times. This chain links TRBV29-1 with TRBJ2-2; either TRBD1 or TRBD2 may fit D (5 bases each). Germline CDR1 reads SQVTM; CDR2 reads ANQGSEA. The CDR3 has 15 amino acids. V shed 3 bases and J shed 6 bases, with 17 bases lying between them. CDR3: CSVDEGVGPAGELFF. Here the CDR3 DNA reads TGCAGCGTTGATGAGGGTGTGGGGCCGGCCGGGGAGCTGTTTTTT.

Notes on this clonotype: Since no conserved phenylalanine or tryptophan closes the CDR3, a read error is the likely cause. The chain uses TRBV9 and TRBJ1-6; D not certain. Germline V CDR1 and CDR2: SGDLS, YYNGEE. The CDR3 has 14 amino acids. V was clipped by 0 bases and J by 8 bases, with 9 bases between them. CDR3 loop: CASSVGGFDSPLHC. The CDR3 region has the DNA TGTGCCAGCAGCGTAGGAGGCTTCGATTCACCCCTCCACTGT.

This clonotype occurred a few times. In DNA, the CDR3 is TGTGCCAGCAGTGACGCCAGGGCTGGCTACACCTTC. Its translation: CASSDARAGYTF. This chain uses TRBV6-4 with TRBJ1-2; a weak D match, TRBD1 (5 bases). In germline, CDR1 is MRHNA, CDR2 SNTAGT. The CDR3 is made up of 12 amino acids. V lost 2 bases to trimming and J lost 7 bases, with 8 bases between them.

V gene TRBV5-5 combines with J gene TRBJ1-2; no reliable D call. Trimming removed 4 bases from V and 10 bases from J, with 14 bases in between. CDR3 size: 12 residues. CDR1 and CDR2 (germline): SGHKS, YYEKEE (reference sequence). CDR3 loop: CASSNVRQVYTF. In DNA, the CDR3 is TGTGCCAGCAGCAACGTTCGACAAGTCTACACCTTC.